This T cell receptor (beta chain) stems from a study of OX40 agonist ivuxolimab in advanced cancers. This CDR3 is built from 11 residues. Trimming removed 8 bases at V and 12 bases at J, with 14 bases between. CDR1 is LNHNV, CDR2 YYDKDF, per germline (reference sequence). Sequencing used immunoSEQ multiplex PCR; TCRdb keeps in-frame clones, though not all of them. The data hold just over 90,000 clones, with roughly nine tenths observed a single time. The TCR sequence derives from an adult with an advanced solid tumor such as melanoma, head and neck, liver or kidney cancer. Sequencing was performed on CD4+ or CD8+ T cells sorted from blood, taken in a trial of the OX40 agonist ivuxolimab. The chain is built from TRBV15 and TRBJ2-1; D uncertain. The CDR3, as DNA: TGTGCCACCCTTCTCCAGGAGCGGCAGTTCTTC. It encodes CATLLQERQFF.